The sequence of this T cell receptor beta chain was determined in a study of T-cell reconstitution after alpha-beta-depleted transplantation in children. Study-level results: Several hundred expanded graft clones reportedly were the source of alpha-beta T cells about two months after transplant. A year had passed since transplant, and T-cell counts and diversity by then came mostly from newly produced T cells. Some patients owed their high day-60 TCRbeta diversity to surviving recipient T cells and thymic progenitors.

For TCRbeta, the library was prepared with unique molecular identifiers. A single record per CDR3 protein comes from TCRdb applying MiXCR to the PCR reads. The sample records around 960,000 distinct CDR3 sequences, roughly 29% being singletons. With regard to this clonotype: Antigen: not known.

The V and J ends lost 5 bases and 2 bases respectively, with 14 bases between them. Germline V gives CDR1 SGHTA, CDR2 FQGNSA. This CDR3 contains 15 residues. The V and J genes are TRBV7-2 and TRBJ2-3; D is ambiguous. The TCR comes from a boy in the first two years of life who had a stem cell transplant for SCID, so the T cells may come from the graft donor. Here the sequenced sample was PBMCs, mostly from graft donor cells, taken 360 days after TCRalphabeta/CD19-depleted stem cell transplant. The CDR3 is CASSPQFLPTDTQYF. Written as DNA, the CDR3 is TGTGCCAGCAGCCCCCAGTTTCTCCCCACAGATACGCAGTATTTT. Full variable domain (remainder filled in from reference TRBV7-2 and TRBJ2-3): GAGVSQSPSNKVTEKGKDVELRCDPISGHTALYWYRQSLGQGLEFLIYFQGNSAPDKSGLPSDRFSAERTGGSVSTLTIQRTQQEDSAVYLCASSPQFLPTDTQYFGPGTRLTVL.